The 11 T cell receptor beta chains given below trace back to one sample, sequenced in a study of cytomegalovirus exposure and HLA in healthy donors. Primers for the PCR totalled 60 Vbeta and 13 Jbeta. Using immunoSEQ multiplex PCR, the repertoire was profiled, and TCRdb retains in-frame clones only, with some absent. The table records 150,000 or so clones, roughly 80% of them present only once. The sequencing input was PBMCs. These receptors came from a man in his forties in good health and CMV-seropositive.

The rearrangement uses TRBV6-5 and TRBJ1-2; possible D gene TRBD1, 5 bases. Trimming took 6 bases from V and 2 from J, leaving 10 bases between them. Germline V gene data show CDR1 as MNHEY and CDR2 as SVGAGI. The CDR3 loop spans 13 amino acids. The CDR3 reads CASRQDGNYGYTF. For the CDR3, the DNA is TGTGCCAGCAGACAGGACGGGAACTATGGCTACACCTTC.

This chain connects TRBV18 to TRBJ2-5; 11 nucleotides line up with TRBD2. With V trimmed by 5 bases and J by 4 bases, 6 bases remained unmatched. Germline lookup yields CDR1 KGHSH and CDR2 LQKENI. The CDR3 has 15 residues. The CDR3 DNA follows: TGTGCCAGCTCATCGGGGACTAGCGGATTAGAGACCCAGTACTTC. Translated, it gives CASSSGTSGLETQYF.

The rearrangement uses TRBV7-2 and TRBJ2-1, with 12 bases identical to TRBD2. The CDR3 runs 15 residues. From germline, CDR1 is SGHTA and CDR2 FQGNSA. V shed 4 bases, J shed 6 bases, and the junction held 4 bases outside the gene matches. In nucleotides, the CDR3 is TGTGCCAGCAGCTCCCAACTAGCGGGAGGCAATGAGCAGTTCTTC. Encoded protein: CASSSQLAGGNEQFF. Supplemented by reference TRBV7-2 and TRBJ2-1, the full variable domain reads GAGVSQSPSNKVTEKGKDVELRCDPISGHTALYWYRQSLGQGLEFLIYFQGNSAPDKSGLPSDRFSAERTGGSVSTLTIQRTQQEDSAVYLCASSSQLAGGNEQFFGPGTRLTVL.

This chain joins TRBV7-9 and TRBJ1-1; TRBD1 might be the D (5 bases). CDR3 length: 13 amino acids. V dropped 5 bases and J dropped 9 bases, with 16 bases sitting between them. Germline values: CDR1 SEHNR, CDR2 FQNEAQ (reference sequence). CDR3 sequence (DNA): TGTGCCAGCAGCCTAATTGGGGCTGATCAAGCTTTCTTT. Encoded protein: CASSLIGADQAFF.

In its sample, this clone was seen a few times. The chain employs TRBV28 and TRBJ2-7; 9 bases line up with TRBD1. V dropped 7 bases and J dropped 8; count of bases not matched to a gene: 15. Germline loops: CDR1 MDHEN, CDR2 SYDVKM. The CDR3 runs 15 residues. The CDR3 bases are TGTGCCAGCACGAAATCGGATCGGGACAGGGTAAAGCAGTACTTC. The encoded protein is CASTKSDRDRVKQYF.

The chain combines TRBV15 with TRBJ1-3, with a weak D call TRBD1 (6 bases). The V end was cut by 3 bases, the J end by 4 bases, with 10 bases between. The CDR3 sequence is 14 residues long. Germline V lookup: CDR1 LNHNV, CDR2 YYDKDF (reference sequence). The CDR3 reads CATSSHGQGNTIYF. DNA of the CDR3: TGTGCCACCAGCAGCCACGGACAGGGAAACACCATATATTTT.

The chain employs TRBV5-1 and TRBJ2-3, with no clear D. Looked up from germline, CDR1 is SGHRS and CDR2 is YFSETQ. V lost 4 bases to trimming and J lost 5 bases, with 11 bases between them. This CDR3 spans 13 amino acids. The CDR3 DNA reads as TGCGCCAGCAGCACCTATTCTAGAGATACGCAGTATTTT. Translated, it gives CASSTYSRDTQYF.

The J gene is TRBJ2-1, the V gene TRBV9; unclear D gene. V was trimmed by 3 bases and J by 6 bases, leaving 13 bases between them. CDR1 is SGDLS and CDR2 is YYNGEE in the germline V gene. The CDR3 length is 14 residues. CDR3 nucleotides: TGTGCCAGCAGCGCCACGACTGCGCCCAATGAGCAGTTCTTC. Translating gives CASSATTAPNEQFF.

CDR3 in amino acids: CASSPPSGTNNEQFF. For the CDR3, the DNA is TGCGCCAGCAGCCCCCCTAGCGGGACTAACAATGAGCAGTTCTTC. The gene calls are TRBV5-1 and TRBJ2-1; 9 bases are shared with TRBD2. CDR3 length: 15 amino acids. The germline V gene has CDR1 SGHRS and CDR2 YFSETQ. The junction had 7 bases not matched to a gene; V was cut back by 4 bases and J by 5 bases.

In DNA, the CDR3 is TGTGCCAGCAGTGAAACTAGCGGGGGAGCGGATACGCAGTATTTT. Protein: CASSETSGGADTQYF. The chain is built from TRBV6-1 and TRBJ2-3; 11 nucleotides agree with TRBD2. The V gene's germline CDR1 is MNHNS and CDR2 SASEGT. CDR3 length equals 15 residues. V was pared by 2 bases and J by 6 bases, with 4 bases of the junction left unmatched.

With regard to this clone: The junction does not match germline at one end; this may be a read error. The V gene is TRBV6-1, the J gene TRBJ2-1; 11 bases fit TRBD2. CDR1 is MNHNS and CDR2 is SASEGT in the germline V gene. The CDR3 is 17 residues long. Here the CDR3 reads CASSDPLAGGRYNEQLF. Written as DNA, the CDR3 is TGTGCCAGCAGTGACCCCCTAGCGGGAGGCCGATACAATGAGCAGCTCTTC.